Shown below are 3 T cell receptor beta chains from a single sample sequenced in a study of shared clonotypes between healthy human individuals. Some clones are missing from TCRdb's copy, which holds only in-frame ones; the method was immunoSEQ multiplex PCR. Of roughly 500,000 clones in the sample, about 96% were seen once. The sequenced material came from naive CD4+ T cells sorted from blood. The sample's subset: CD45RA+ positively selected. The origin of the receptors is a woman in her thirties in good health.

This sequence joins TRBV5-1 and TRBJ2-7; D might be TRBD2 (5 bases). V lost 3 bases to trimming and J lost 0 bases, with 10 bases between them. The CDR3 has 14 amino acids. CDR1 and CDR2 (germline): SGHRS, YFSETQ. For the CDR3, the DNA is TGCGCCAGCAGCTCCGGGGTGAACTCCTACGAGCAGTACTTC. Protein: CASSSGVNSYEQYF.

The chain couples TRBV6-5 to TRBJ2-7, with D possibly being TRBD1 (6 bases). Trimming took 6 bases from V and 0 from J, leaving 15 bases between them. The CDR3 contains 15 residues. Germline CDR1 and CDR2: MNHEY and SVGAGI. CDR3 bases: TGTGCCAGCAGGGTACAGGGCTCGTACTCCTACGAGCAGTACTTC. This encodes CASRVQGSYSYEQYF.

The gene calls are TRBV5-8 and TRBJ1-2, with a weak D call TRBD1 (5 bases). The ends were cut back, 4 bases at V and 6 bases at J, with 16 bases in the middle. The CDR3 consists of 14 residues. Germline V gives CDR1 SGHTS, CDR2 YDEGEE. DNA of the CDR3: TGTGCCAGCAGCCTCCCCGGCCTGACAGATGGCTACACCTTC. Translated, it gives CASSLPGLTDGYTF.